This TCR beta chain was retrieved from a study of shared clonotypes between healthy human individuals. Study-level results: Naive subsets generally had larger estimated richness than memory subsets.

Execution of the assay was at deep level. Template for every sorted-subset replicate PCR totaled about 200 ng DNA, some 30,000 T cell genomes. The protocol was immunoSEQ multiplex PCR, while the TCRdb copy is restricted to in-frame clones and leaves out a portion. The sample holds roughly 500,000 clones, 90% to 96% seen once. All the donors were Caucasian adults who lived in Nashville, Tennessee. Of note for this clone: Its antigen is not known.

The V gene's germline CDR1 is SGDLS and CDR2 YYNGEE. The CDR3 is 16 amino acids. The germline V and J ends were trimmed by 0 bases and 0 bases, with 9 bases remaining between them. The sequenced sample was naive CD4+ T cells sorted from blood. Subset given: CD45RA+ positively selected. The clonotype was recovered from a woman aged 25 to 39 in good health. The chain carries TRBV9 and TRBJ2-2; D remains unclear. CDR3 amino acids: CASSVGQPTNTGELFF. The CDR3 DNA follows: TGTGCCAGCAGCGTAGGGCAGCCAACGAACACCGGGGAGCTGTTTTTT.